This T cell receptor beta chain was found in a study of Ad26.COV2.S vaccination and SARS-CoV-2 variants. Indicated treatment: about 20 received Ad26.COV2.S at low or high dose, single or two shots; about 5 received placebo; per-sample allocation not given. On day 63 after the first injection, vaccine and placebo recipients gave samples. Whoever gave the sample was an adult aged 18-55 years in Boston. Generated by immunoSEQ multiplex PCR, the TCRdb table keeps only in-frame clones and is missing some. The table includes just under 250,000 clones, around 87% detected once. CDR3 length: 18 amino acids. The specimen comprised peripheral blood, sampled in a trial of Ad26.COV2.S vaccine versus placebo. This sequence was found in a person between 18 and 65 years old who received the Ad26.COV2.S COVID-19 vaccine or a placebo. The chain is built from TRBV1 and TRBJ2-2. TRBV1 is tagged as a pseudogene. The CDR3 nucleotides are TGCACCAGCAGCCACGGGCAGAGCGTCCCCTCTGCAACCGGGGAGCTGTTTTTT. Amino acids: CTSSHGQSVPSATGELFF.